The text below deals with one T cell receptor beta chain. The antigen is undetermined. The library was made from cDNA and included unique molecular identifiers. There were about 0.85 to 11 million T cells, and 450,000 to 550,000 cDNA molecules came from them. TCRdb reprocessed the PCR reads with MiXCR, giving one entry per CDR3 protein. Of roughly 410,000 distinct CDR3 sequences listed, 30% to 45% are singletons. CDR3 length: 17 residues. J lost 2 bases, V lost 0 bases, and 8 bases had no gene match. Germline V CDR1 and CDR2: SGHDN, FVKESK. This entry belongs to a study of post-analysis software for immune sequencing data. Study observations and caveats: Those with multiple sclerosis, the patient group, showed significantly lower normalized Chao1 diversity than controls. Co-batched samples clustered tightly together by F measure. Roughly 5 TRBV segments, TRBV5-6, TRBV5-1 and TRBV20-1 among them, were found more frequent in patients than controls.

This receptor was identified in a girl aged 5 to 17 with multiple sclerosis. The sample was blood. This sequence joins TRBV14 and TRBJ2-5; 8 bases align to TRBD2. The CDR3 nucleotides read TGTGCCAGCAGCCAAGATACTAGCGGAACAATGCAAGAGACCCAGTACTTC. Its translation is CASSQDTSGTMQETQYF.